The rows below give T cell receptor beta chains drawn from one sample of a study of T cell changes during pregnancy in multiple sclerosis. The method was immunoSEQ multiplex PCR; TCRdb's version includes in-frame clones alone and lacks a portion of them. The repertoire holds around 31,000 clones, with more than 80% as singletons. The specimen comprised CD4+ T cells from peripheral blood mononuclear cells, sampled in the first trimester of pregnancy. The receptors shown here come from a female donor with multiple sclerosis, enrolled in a pregnancy study. CDR3s include the opening cysteine and the closing phenylalanine or tryptophan. Each record gives: V gene, CDR3 protein.

TRBV29-1	CSASGDRDTEAFF
TRBV18	CASSPSGTPQHF
TRBV10-2	CASSEYQGGAYGYTF
TRBV28	CASSFYPPRGKLFF
TRBV11-2	CASSLVLGDRGDTQYF
TRBV6-1	CASIRQGFNEKLFF
TRBV11-3	CASSFRLNYEQYF
TRBV19	CASSIIDNANTGELFF
TRBV20-1	CSARAFPQEYF
TRBV18	CASSPPGLPYNEQFF
TRBV5-1	CASSLGGTNTGELFF
TRBV7-8	CASSLDLAGGTDTQYF
TRBV7-9	CASSFTGTGEQYF
TRBV5-1	CASSLRGGAQETQYF
TRBV29-1	CSARPLGANTGELFF
TRBV6-5	CASSIARVTDTQYF
TRBV10-3	CAISESIGGLPTDTQYF
TRBV9	CASSEQTLDYGYTF
TRBV11-2	CASSSLAGVLYNEQFF
TRBV28	CASSGWDTRYGYTF
TRBV30	CAWSVVRTSGVADTQYF
TRBV7-9	CASSRDNRGNTIYF
TRBV6-1	CASSEDPGGGLNTGELFF
TRBV18	CASSPRSGSETDTQYF
TRBV30	CAWRGQGDYGYTF
TRBV5-1	CASSLGGSNQPQHF
TRBV6-5	CASSYGQAFNEKLFF
TRBV7-2	CASSLTGRGTEAFF
TRBV7-2	CASSLGGQGLYGYTF
TRBV5-1	CASSPGLATDTQYF
TRBV14	CASSLAGKETQYF
TRBV4-1	CASSHGLAGGWETQYF
TRBV5-4	CASSYGGRGGTYKMGRGQYF
TRBV4-1	CASSPWPGDEQYF
TRBV6-6	CASSRQGPNEKLFF
TRBV28	CASSSRHSGGDEQFF
TRBV12-5	CASGLPSDRGAGELFF
TRBV20-1	CSASFYTEAFF